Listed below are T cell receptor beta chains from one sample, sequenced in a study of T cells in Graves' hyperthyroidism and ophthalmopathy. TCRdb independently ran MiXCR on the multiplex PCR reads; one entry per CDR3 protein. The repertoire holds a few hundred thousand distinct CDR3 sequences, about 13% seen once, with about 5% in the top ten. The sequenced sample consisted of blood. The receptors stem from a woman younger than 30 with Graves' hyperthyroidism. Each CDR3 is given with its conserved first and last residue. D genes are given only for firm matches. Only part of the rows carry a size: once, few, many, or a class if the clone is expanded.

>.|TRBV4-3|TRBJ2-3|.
TGCGCCAGCAGCCAAGCCCCCAACCTCCCAGATACGCAGTATTTT
CASSQAPNLPDTQYF
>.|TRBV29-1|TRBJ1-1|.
TGCAGCGCTAAGAGCGGGACCTCTGAAGCTTTCTTT
CSAKSGTSEAFF
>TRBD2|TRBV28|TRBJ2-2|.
TGTGCCAGCAGTTTATGGCTGGGACTAGCCGAAACGAACACCGGGGAGCTGTTTTTT
CASSLWLGLAETNTGELFF
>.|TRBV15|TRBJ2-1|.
TGTGCCACCAGCTGGCGGGACAATGAGCAGTTCTTC
CATSWRDNEQFF
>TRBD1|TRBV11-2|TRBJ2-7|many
TGTGCCAGCAGCTTAGAAGTGACAGGGGGCGTTTGGTCCTACGAGCAGTACTTC
CASSLEVTGGVWSYEQYF
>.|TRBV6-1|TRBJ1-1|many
TGTGCCAGTACCTTCAGCGACCTACGGGGGACTGAAGCTTTCTTT
CASTFSDLRGTEAFF
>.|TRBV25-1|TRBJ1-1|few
TGTGCCACCTCGAGGGCGGGGGTGAGGACTGAAGCTTTCTTT
CATSRAGVRTEAFF
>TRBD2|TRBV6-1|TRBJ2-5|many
TGTGCCAGCAGCCGGGGGGAGCAAGAGACCCAGTACTTC
CASSRGEQETQYF
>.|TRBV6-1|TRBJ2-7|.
TGTGCCAGCAGTGATTTCTTTATGGGAACTTCCTACGAGCAGTACTTC
CASSDFFMGTSYEQYF
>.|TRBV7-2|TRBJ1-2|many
TGTGCCAGCAGCAATGCAGGTGGCTACACCTTC
CASSNAGGYTF
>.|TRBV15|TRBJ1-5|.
TGTGCCACCTCAGATTCGACAGGAATGAGCAATCAGCCCCAGCATTTT
CATSDSTGMSNQPQHF
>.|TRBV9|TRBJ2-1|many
TGTGCCAGCAGCGTAGAGCACAGACCCTACAATGAGCAGTTCTTC
CASSVEHRPYNEQFF
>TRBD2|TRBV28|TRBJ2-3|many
TGTGCCAGCAGTTGGGGACTAGCGAGTACCAAACCTAGCACAGATACGCAGTATTTT
CASSWGLASTKPSTDTQYF
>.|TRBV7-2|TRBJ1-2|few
TGTGCCAGCACCCCCAGGGCGGGACATACTATTTATGGCTACACCTTC
CASTPRAGHTIYGYTF
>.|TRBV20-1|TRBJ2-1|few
TGCAGTGCTAGTGGGATGTCCAACAATGAGCAGTTCTTC
CSASGMSNNEQFF
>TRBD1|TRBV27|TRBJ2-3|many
TGTGCCGCGAAGAGACAGGGGCTGGCAGATACGCAGTATTTT
CAAKRQGLADTQYF